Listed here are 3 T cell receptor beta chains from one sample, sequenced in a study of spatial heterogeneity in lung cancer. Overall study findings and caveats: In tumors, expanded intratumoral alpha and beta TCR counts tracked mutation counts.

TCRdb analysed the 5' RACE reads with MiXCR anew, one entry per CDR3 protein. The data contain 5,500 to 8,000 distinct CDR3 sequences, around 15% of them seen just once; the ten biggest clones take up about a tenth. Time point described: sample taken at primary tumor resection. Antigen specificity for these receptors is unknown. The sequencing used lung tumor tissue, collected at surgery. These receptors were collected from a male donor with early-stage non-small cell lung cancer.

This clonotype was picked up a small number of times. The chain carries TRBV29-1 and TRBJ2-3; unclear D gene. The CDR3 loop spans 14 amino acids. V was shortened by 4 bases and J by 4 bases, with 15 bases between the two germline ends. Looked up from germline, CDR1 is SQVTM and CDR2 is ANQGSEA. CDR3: CSVGAPGVPDTQYF. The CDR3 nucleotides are TGCAGCGTTGGTGCACCAGGAGTCCCAGATACGCAGTATTTT.

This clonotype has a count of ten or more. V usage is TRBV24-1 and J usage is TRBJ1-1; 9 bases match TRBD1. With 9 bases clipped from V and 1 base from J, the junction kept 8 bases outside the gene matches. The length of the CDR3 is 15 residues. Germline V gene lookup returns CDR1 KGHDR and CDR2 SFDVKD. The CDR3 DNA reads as TGTGCCACCCAGAAGACAGGGGGACAGAACACTGAAGCTTTCTTT. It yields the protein CATQKTGGQNTEAFF.

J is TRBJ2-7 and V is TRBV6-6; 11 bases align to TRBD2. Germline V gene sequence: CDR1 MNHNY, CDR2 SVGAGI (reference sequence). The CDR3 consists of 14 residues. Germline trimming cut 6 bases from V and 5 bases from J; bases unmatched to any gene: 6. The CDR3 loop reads CASRKTSGSHEQYF. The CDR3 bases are TGTGCCAGCAGAAAAACTAGCGGGAGCCACGAGCAGTACTTC.